The 16 T cell receptor beta chains below come from one sample, sequenced in a study of cytomegalovirus exposure and HLA in healthy donors. Primers for the PCR totalled 60 Vbeta and 13 Jbeta. Produced via immunoSEQ multiplex PCR; TCRdb's table is partial and in-frame only. The sample lists roughly 88,000 clones; just under 70% were seen once. The sequenced sample consisted of PBMCs. The receptors were sampled from a man aged 50-60 years in good health and CMV-seronegative.

The chain links TRBV2 to TRBJ2-5, with D possibly TRBD2 on 7 matching bases. The V gene's germline CDR1 is SNHLY and CDR2 FYNNEI. This CDR3 has 13 residues. V gave up 8 bases and J gave up 3 bases, with 13 bases separating them. DNA for the CDR3: TGTGCCAGCGGGGGGAGGGGGAAAGAGACCCAGTACTTC. This codes for CASGGRGKETQYF.

The sample holds a few counts of this clone. The chain is built from TRBV2 and TRBJ2-1; TRBD2 is a possible D gene (7 bases). V was pared by 3 bases and J by 3 bases, with 12 bases between. Germline CDR1 is SNHLY and CDR2 is FYNNEI. CDR3 size: 15 residues. CDR3 loop: CASSDRGRGYNEQFF. DNA of the CDR3: TGTGCCAGCAGTGATAGGGGGAGGGGCTACAATGAGCAGTTCTTC.

V is TRBV7-2 and J is TRBJ2-7; 8 bases line up with TRBD1. The length of the CDR3 is 15 residues. V trimming: 1 base; J trimming: 6 bases; junction bases outside the gene matches: 8. CDR1 SGHTA and CDR2 FQGNSA come from the germline V gene. DNA of the CDR3: TGTGCCAGCAGCTTAGTGTACAGGGGGTCTACCGAGCAGTACTTC. This codes for CASSLVYRGSTEQYF.

The genes are TRBV2 and TRBJ2-3; 11 bases fit TRBD2. CDR1 is SNHLY, CDR2 FYNNEI, per germline. With 4 bases clipped from V and 2 bases from J, the junction kept 2 bases outside the gene matches. This CDR3 spans 15 amino acids. CDR3 protein: CASSGLAGFTDTQYF. The CDR3 region has the DNA TGTGCCAGCAGTGGACTAGCGGGGTTCACAGATACGCAGTATTTT.

This rearrangement joins TRBV18 to TRBJ2-7; 7 bases line up with TRBD1. V lost 1 base, J lost 5 bases, and 8 bases stayed unmatched. The CDR3 sequence is 15 residues long. The germline CDR1 and CDR2 sequences are KGHSH and LQKENI. The CDR3 reads CASSPLPGQIHEQYF. For the CDR3, the DNA is TGTGCCAGCTCACCACTCCCGGGACAGATTCACGAGCAGTACTTC.

This clone was counted only a few times. This chain uses TRBV10-3 with TRBJ1-4; TRBD1 might be the D (5 bases). This CDR3 has 14 amino acids. V lost 5 bases to trimming and J lost 3 bases, with 10 bases between them. Germline V gene lookup returns CDR1 ENHRY and CDR2 SYGVKD. The CDR3 region is CAISSGSANEKLFF. CDR3 nucleotides: TGTGCCATCAGTTCAGGGTCGGCTAATGAAAAACTGTTTTTT.

The chain employs TRBV7-9 and TRBJ2-2; D not certain. Between the trimmed V and J ends, which lost 8 bases and 9 bases, there was a span of 7 bases. From germline, CDR1 is SEHNR and CDR2 FQNEAQ (reference sequence). This CDR3 is built from 10 residues. The CDR3 DNA reads TGTGCCAGCGGGCCCCGGGAGCTGTTTTTT. This encodes CASGPRELFF. Looking up the rest from reference TRBV7-9 and TRBJ2-2 gives the full variable domain: DTGVSQNPRHKITKRGQNVTFRCDPISEHNRLYWYRQTLGQGPEFLTYFQNEAQLEKSRLLSDRFSAERPKGSFSTLEIQRTEQGDSAMYLCASGPRELFFGEGSRLTVL.

This chain links TRBV30 with TRBJ1-2, with 7 bases matching TRBD1. The CDR3 extends over 11 amino acids. V lost 6 bases to trimming and J lost 5 bases; unmatched junction nucleotides: 3. Germline CDR1 is GTSNPN and CDR2 is SVGIG (reference sequence). CDR3 nucleotides: TGTGCCTGCACACAGGGGTATGGCTACACCTTC. Translated: CACTQGYGYTF. Together with reference TRBV30 and TRBJ1-2, the CDR3 gives the full variable domain: SQTIHQWPATLVQPVGSPLSLECTVEGTSNPNLYWYRQAAGRGLQLLFYSVGIGQISSEVPQNLSASRPQDRQFILSSKKLLLSDSGFYLCACTQGYGYTFGSGTRLTVV.

This chain links TRBV9 with TRBJ2-3, with D perhaps matching TRBD2 (6 bases). V lost 1 base and J lost 0, with 12 bases in between. This CDR3 is built from 16 residues. The V gene's germline CDR1 is SGDLS and CDR2 YYNGEE. The CDR3 protein is CASSVYGGASTDTQYF. The CDR3 region has the DNA TGTGCCAGCAGCGTATACGGCGGGGCGAGCACAGATACGCAGTATTTT.

The V gene is TRBV6-1, the J gene TRBJ2-5, with D possibly being TRBD2 (6 bases). Germline V gives CDR1 MNHNS, CDR2 SASEGT. The CDR3 extends over 15 amino acids. V shed 3 bases and J shed 5 bases, with 16 bases lying between them. The CDR3 DNA follows: TGTGCCAGCAGTGACCGCGGGGTTGCGGGGGAGACCCAGTACTTC. Translating gives CASSDRGVAGETQYF.

The chain is built from TRBV5-6 and TRBJ1-5; TRBD1 aligns across 8 bases. V dropped 4 bases and J dropped 8; count of bases not matched to a gene: 8. The V gene's germline CDR1 is SGHDT and CDR2 YYEEEE. The CDR3 has 14 amino acids. The CDR3 sequence is CASSRQGNREPQHF. CDR3 coding DNA: TGTGCCAGCAGCCGACAGGGGAACAGGGAGCCCCAGCATTTT.

This chain uses TRBV6-5 with TRBJ1-2; D is possibly TRBD1 (6 bases). The V and J ends lost 6 bases and 7 bases respectively, with 18 bases between them. Germline V lookup: CDR1 MNHEY, CDR2 SVGAGI. CDR3 length: 14 residues. The CDR3 loop reads CASRTGSQGPGYTF. In DNA form, the CDR3 reads TGTGCCAGCAGGACGGGATCCCAGGGGCCTGGCTACACCTTC.

Of note for this clone: The missing conserved phenylalanine or tryptophan at the end of this CDR3 makes a read error likely. The chain employs TRBV10-3 and TRBJ1-2, with D tentatively TRBD1 (5 bases). V was shortened by 7 bases and J by 8 bases, with 14 bases between the two germline ends. Germline V CDR1 and CDR2: ENHRY, SYGVKD. The CDR3 sequence is 12 residues long. CDR3 coding DNA: TGTGCCATCATGGGTACCTGGGGGGGCTACACCGTC. It is translated as CAIMGTWGGYTV.

The J gene is TRBJ2-1, the V gene TRBV11-3, with 7 bases matching TRBD2. Losses at the gene ends were 4 bases for V and 7 bases for J; bases not matched to a gene: 4. In germline, CDR1 is SGHNT, CDR2 YENEEA. CDR3 length: 13 residues. The CDR3 coding sequence is TGTGCCAGCAGCTCCGGGACTACGAATGAGCAGTTCTTC. Amino acids: CASSSGTTNEQFF.

This clone was counted only a few times. The chain combines TRBV7-9 with TRBJ2-1, with 9 positions matching TRBD2. Germline CDR1 SEHNR, CDR2 FQNEAQ (reference sequence). The CDR3 consists of 18 residues. The ends lost 1 base at V and 5 bases at J; junction bases unmatched: 12. The CDR3 sequence: CASSLDVFWRGGNNEQFF. CDR3 DNA: TGTGCCAGCAGCTTAGACGTTTTTTGGCGGGGGGGTAACAATGAGCAGTTCTTC.

J is TRBJ2-3 and V is TRBV5-1, with 10 bases lining up with TRBD2. Unmatched junction bases numbered 8, after V lost 0 bases and J lost 4 bases. This CDR3 comprises 17 residues. Germline V lookup: CDR1 SGHRS, CDR2 YFSETQ. For the CDR3, the DNA is TGCGCCAGCAGCTTGGAGTCTAGCGGGAGTGGTTCAGATACGCAGTATTTT. Translating it yields CASSLESSGSGSDTQYF.